This TCR beta chain was profiled in a study of CD8+CD57+ T cells in acquired aplastic anemia (dated by TCRdb to the late 2010s). Regarding the research as a whole: DNA extracted from sorted CD4+ and CD8+ cells had a mean of around 3 ug, with a range of about 0.18 to 27.4 ug. Study-level results and caveats: Nearly 30 CD8+ CDR3 sequences were found in both patients and controls but appeared to be highly expressed in patients and within the immunodominant clones of the patients. Patients and healthy controls showed no significant difference in CD8+ Simpson's diversity (P=0.060).

Worth noting for this clonotype: The specificity of this receptor is unknown. No base qualities exist here, and no much larger clone lies one base off it.

CDR1 and CDR2 were assigned from the germline V gene as MNHNS and SASEGT. Unmatched junction bases come to 10, with V trimmed by 7 bases and J by 7 bases. The CDR3, from cysteine to phenylalanine, totals 16 residues. Of all the DNA, just the CDR3 is kept, 48 bases in frame from base 1. TCR beta VDJ combination and CDR3 sequence profiling used genomic DNA as the template. TCR repertoire sequencing was run on an Illumina HiSeq 2000. The study's processing was this. TRBV/TRBJ rearrangement plots, CDR3 size and DJ length profiles, and Simpson's diversity index were used to evaluate the repertoires. The most abundant DNA sequence in the deep sequencing data was defined as the immunodominant clone. CDR3 amino acid sequences were checked for sharing across subjects and were also compared against the VDJdb database and published repertoires. TCRdb took the public reads, trimmed them with fastp at Q25, ran MiXCR for clone calling and kept in-frame beta chains. CDR3 protein sequences are deduplicated, and each keeps its most common genes and DNA. These V and J calls are TCRdb output, not the study's own analysis. Counted in this sample were about 190,000 distinct CDR3 sequences; roughly 64% of them appeared once. Around 45% of the sample belongs to the ten largest clones.

TCR repertoires of sorted CD4+ and CD8+ blood T cells from severe aplastic anemia patients and healthy subjects were deep-sequenced in the study. Ficoll-Paque density gradient centrifugation was used to isolate peripheral blood mononuclear cells. Before DNA extraction, CD4+ and CD8+ T cells were sorted with FACS or magnetic beads. The V and J segments used are TRBV6-1 and TRBJ2-2; 12 bases in the junction line up with TRBD2. Sequenced input: sorted CD4+, CD8+, or CD8+CD57+ T cells (not recorded which) from PBMCs. The source of this sequence is a human donor with severe aplastic anemia or a healthy control (not recorded which). The nucleotide sequence is TGTGCCAGCATTCTAGCGGGGGGGTCGCGGAGCGGGGAGCTGTTTTTT. The resulting protein is CASILAGGSRSGELFF.